These 4 T cell receptor beta chains were all obtained from the same sample, sequenced in a study of T cells in Graves' hyperthyroidism and ophthalmopathy. Amplified TCR beta CDR3 regions came from RNA transcripts. A set of HTBI primers served as the primers for a first-round RT-PCR of the TCR CDR3. TCRdb reanalysed the multiplex PCR reads using MiXCR and keeps one entry per CDR3 protein. The table lists some 420,000 distinct CDR3 sequences, roughly 15% of them singletons. Sequencing input: blood. These receptor sequences come from a woman between 18 and 30 years old with Graves' hyperthyroidism.

This clonotype came up many times. The rearrangement links TRBV27 to TRBJ1-1; D is unclear. V was pared by 2 bases and J by 7 bases, with 14 bases between. From germline, CDR1 is MNHEY and CDR2 SMNVEV (reference sequence). The CDR3 consists of 14 residues. CDR3 DNA sequence: TGTGCCAGCAGTTTAAGTAGAGAGGGTGTTGAAGCTTTCTTT. Translating gives CASSLSREGVEAFF.

Notes on this clonotype: The junction departs from the called germline gene at one end, perhaps through a read error. This chain's CDR3 is CANSFDKPGQINGYTF. The CDR3 DNA reads TGTGCCAACAGTTTCGATAAGCCGGGACAGATAAATGGCTACACCTTC. The genes are TRBV27 and TRBJ1-2, with 7 nucleotides matching TRBD1. This CDR3 comprises 16 residues. Germline V gives CDR1 MNHEY, CDR2 SMNVEV (reference sequence).

This clonotype was seen repeatedly, ten times or more. The chain couples TRBV5-1 to TRBJ1-1; TRBD1 might be the D (5 bases). V was pared by 1 base and J by 2 bases, with 18 bases between. CDR1 and CDR2 from the germline V gene are SGHRS and YFSETQ. The CDR3 runs 17 residues. CDR3 nucleotides: TGCGCCAGCAGCTTGACAGGTGCCAGCCCCGGCAACACTGAAGCTTTCTTT. Protein sequence: CASSLTGASPGNTEAFF.

In this sample, this clonotype turned up many times. The chain carries TRBV12-3 or TRBV12-4 and TRBJ2-3; D gene unclear. This CDR3 has 15 amino acids. Trimming stripped 3 bases from V and 4 bases from J, with 14 bases between. This CDR3 is CASSLTWTNADTQYF. The CDR3 region has the DNA TGTGCCAGCAGTTTGACCTGGACCAACGCAGATACGCAGTATTTT.